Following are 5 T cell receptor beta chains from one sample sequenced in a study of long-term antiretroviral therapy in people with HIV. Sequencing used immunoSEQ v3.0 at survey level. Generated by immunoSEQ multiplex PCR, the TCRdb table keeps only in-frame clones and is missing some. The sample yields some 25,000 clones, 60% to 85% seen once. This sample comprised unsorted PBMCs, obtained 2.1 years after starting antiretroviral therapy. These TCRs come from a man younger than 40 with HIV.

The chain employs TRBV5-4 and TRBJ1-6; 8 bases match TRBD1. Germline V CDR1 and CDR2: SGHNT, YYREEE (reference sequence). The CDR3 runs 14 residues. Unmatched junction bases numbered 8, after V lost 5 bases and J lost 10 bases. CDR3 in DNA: TGTGCCAGCAGGGAGACAGGGGTGGAATCACCCCTCCACTTT. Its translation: CASRETGVESPLHF.

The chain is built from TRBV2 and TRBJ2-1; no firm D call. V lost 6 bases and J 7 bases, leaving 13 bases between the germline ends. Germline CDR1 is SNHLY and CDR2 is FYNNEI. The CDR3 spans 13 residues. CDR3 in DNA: TGTGCCAGCAGCCCTCTCAGCTGGAATGAGCAGTTCTTC. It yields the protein CASSPLSWNEQFF.

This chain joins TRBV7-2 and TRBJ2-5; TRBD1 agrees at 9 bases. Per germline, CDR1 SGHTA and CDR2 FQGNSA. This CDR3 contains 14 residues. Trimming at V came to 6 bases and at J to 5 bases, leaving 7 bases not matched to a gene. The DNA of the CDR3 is TGTGCCAGCAGTAAACAGGGGGCAAGGGAGACCCAGTACTTC. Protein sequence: CASSKQGARETQYF.

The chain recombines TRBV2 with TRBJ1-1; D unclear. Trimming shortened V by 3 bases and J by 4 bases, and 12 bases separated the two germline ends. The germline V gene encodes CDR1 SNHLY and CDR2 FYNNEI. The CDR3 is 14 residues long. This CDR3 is CASSEGDLTTEAFF. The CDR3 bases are TGTGCCAGCAGTGAGGGAGATTTGACCACTGAAGCTTTCTTT.

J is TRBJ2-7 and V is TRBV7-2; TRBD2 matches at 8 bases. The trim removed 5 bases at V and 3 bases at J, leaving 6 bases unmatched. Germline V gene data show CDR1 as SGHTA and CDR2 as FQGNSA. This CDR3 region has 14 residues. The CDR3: CASSQSGGNYEQYF. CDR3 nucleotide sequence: TGTGCCAGCAGCCAGAGCGGGGGCAACTACGAGCAGTACTTC.